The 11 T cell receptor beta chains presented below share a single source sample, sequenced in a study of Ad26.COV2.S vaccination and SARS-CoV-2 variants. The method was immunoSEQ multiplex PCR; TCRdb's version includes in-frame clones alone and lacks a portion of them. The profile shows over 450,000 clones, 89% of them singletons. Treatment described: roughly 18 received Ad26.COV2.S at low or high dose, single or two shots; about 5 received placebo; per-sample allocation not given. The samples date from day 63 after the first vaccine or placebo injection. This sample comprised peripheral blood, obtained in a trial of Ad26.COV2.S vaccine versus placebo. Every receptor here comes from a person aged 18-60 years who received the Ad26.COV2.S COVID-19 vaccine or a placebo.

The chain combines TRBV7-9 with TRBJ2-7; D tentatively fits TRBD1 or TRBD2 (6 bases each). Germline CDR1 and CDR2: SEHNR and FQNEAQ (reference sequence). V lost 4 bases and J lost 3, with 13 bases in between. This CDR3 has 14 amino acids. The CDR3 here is CASSWSGAGYEQYF. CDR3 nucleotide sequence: TGTGCCAGCAGCTGGTCGGGGGCAGGCTACGAGCAGTACTTC.

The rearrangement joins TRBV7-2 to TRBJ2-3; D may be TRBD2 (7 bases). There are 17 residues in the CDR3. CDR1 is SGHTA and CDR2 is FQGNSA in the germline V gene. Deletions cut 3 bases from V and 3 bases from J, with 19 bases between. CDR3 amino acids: CASSFSGGRVRTDTQYF. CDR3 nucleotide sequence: TGTGCCAGCAGCTTCTCGGGGGGCAGGGTTAGGACAGATACGCAGTATTTT.

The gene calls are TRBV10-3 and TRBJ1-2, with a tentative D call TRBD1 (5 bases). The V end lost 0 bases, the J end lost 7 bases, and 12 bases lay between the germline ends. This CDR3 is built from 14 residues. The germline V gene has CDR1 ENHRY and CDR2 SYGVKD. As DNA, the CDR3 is TGTGCCATCAGTGAGTCGTCGACAAGGGGTGGCTACACCTTC. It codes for CAISESSTRGGYTF.

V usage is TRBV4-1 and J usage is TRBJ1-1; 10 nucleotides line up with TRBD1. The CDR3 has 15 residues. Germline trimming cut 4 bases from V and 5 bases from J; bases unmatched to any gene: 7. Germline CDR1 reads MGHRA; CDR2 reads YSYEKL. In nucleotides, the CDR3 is TGCGCCAGCAGCCCCGGACAGGGGGTTAGAACTGAAGCTTTCTTT. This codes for CASSPGQGVRTEAFF.

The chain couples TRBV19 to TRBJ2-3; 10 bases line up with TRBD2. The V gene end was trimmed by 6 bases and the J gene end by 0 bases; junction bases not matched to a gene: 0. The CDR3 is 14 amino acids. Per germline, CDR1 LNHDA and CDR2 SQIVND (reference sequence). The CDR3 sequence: CASRTSGSTDTQYF. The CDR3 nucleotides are TGTGCCAGTAGGACTAGCGGGAGCACAGATACGCAGTATTTT.

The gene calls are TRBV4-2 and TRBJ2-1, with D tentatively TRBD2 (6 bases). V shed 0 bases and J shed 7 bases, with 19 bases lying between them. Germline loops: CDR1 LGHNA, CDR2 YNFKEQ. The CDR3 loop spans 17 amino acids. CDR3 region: CASSQDFEAGMVNEQFF. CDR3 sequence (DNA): TGTGCCAGCAGCCAAGATTTTGAAGCGGGTATGGTGAATGAGCAGTTCTTC.

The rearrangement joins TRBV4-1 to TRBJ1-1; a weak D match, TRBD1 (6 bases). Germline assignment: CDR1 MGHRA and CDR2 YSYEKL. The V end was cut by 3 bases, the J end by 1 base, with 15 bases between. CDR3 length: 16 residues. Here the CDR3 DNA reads TGCGCCAGCAGCCAGCTTACTAGGGGACAGAACACTGAAGCTTTCTTT. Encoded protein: CASSQLTRGQNTEAFF.

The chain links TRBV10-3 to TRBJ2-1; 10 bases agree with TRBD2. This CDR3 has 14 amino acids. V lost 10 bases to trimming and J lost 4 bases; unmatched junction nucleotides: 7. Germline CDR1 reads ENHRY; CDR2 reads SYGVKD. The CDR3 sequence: CATTRTSGYNEQFF. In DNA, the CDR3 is TGTGCCACCACCCGGACTAGCGGATACAATGAGCAGTTCTTC.

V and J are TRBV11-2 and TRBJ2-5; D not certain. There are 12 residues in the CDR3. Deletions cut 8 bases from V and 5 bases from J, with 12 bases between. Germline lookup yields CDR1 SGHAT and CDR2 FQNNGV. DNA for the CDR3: TGTGCCAGCCGAAGTTTAATCGAGACCCAGTACTTC. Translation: CASRSLIETQYF.

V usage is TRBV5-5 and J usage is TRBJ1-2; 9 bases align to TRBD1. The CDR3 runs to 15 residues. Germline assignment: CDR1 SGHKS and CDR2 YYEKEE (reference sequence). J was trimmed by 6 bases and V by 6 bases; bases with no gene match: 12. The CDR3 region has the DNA TGTGCCAGCACCGGGAGATTCGGACAGGGGCATGGCTACACCTTC. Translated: CASTGRFGQGHGYTF.

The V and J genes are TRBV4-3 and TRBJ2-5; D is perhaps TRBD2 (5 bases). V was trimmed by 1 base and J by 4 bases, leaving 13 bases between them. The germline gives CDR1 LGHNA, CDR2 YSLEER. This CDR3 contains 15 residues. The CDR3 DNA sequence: TGCGCCAGCAGCCAAGGGCCCGGGGTAGGAGAGACCCAGTACTTC. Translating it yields CASSQGPGVGETQYF.